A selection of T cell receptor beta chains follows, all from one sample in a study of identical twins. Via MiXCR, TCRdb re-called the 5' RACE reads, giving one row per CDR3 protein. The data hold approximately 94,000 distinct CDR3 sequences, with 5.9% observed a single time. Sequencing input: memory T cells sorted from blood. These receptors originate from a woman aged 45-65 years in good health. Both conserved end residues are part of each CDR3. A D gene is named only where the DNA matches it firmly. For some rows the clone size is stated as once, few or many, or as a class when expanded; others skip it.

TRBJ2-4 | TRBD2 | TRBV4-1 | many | TGCGCCAGCAGCCAAACCCCAGACCAGCGGGGGGGGAACATTCAGTACTTC | CASSQTPDQRGGNIQYF
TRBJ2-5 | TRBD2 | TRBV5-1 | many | TGCGCCAGCACATCAGCGGGAGCCTGGCAAGAGACCCAGTACTTC | CASTSAGAWQETQYF
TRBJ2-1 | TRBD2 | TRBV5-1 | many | TGCGCCAGCACCCCTAGCGGGAGGCACAATGAGCAGTTCTTC | CASTPSGRHNEQFF
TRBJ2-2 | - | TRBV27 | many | TGTGCCAGCAGTTTTCACACCGGGGAGCTGTTTTTT | CASSFHTGELFF
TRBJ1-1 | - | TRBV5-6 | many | TGTGCCAGCAGCTTGGAGTCAGGGTCCAACACTGAAGCTTTCTTT | CASSLESGSNTEAFF
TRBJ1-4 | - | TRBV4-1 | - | TGCGCCAGCAGCCAAGGCCGGGACCCTAATGAAAAACTGTTTTTT | CASSQGRDPNEKLFF
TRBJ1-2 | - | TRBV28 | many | TGTGCCAGCAGTTTCATCCAGGGTGGCTACACCTTC | CASSFIQGGYTF
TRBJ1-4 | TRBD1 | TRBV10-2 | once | TGCGCCAGCAGTGAGAACAGGGGGTACGAAAAACTGTTTTTT | CASSENRGYEKLFF
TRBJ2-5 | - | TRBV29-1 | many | TGCAGCGTTGAAGTTGGGCCGGGGCTTGTTGAGACCCAGTACTTC | CSVEVGPGLVETQYF
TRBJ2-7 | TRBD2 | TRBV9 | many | TGTGCCAGCAGCGTAACAGCGGGAGGGCTGGCCTACGAGCAGTACTTC | CASSVTAGGLAYEQYF
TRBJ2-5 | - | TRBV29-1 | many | TGCAGCGTGGCCGAGGGGCCTCAAGAGACCCAGTACTTC | CSVAEGPQETQYF
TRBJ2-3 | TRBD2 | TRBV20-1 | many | TGCAGTGCTAGCCCGGGGGGTGTCACAGATACGCAGTATTTT | CSASPGGVTDTQYF
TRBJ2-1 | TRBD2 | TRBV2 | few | TGTGCCAGCAAGCTAGCGGGAATTTACAATGAGCAGTTCTTC | CASKLAGIYNEQFF
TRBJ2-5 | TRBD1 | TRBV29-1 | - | TGCAGCGTTGAAGGGTCCCCCAACAGGGGGCGCGTGACCAAGTACTTC | CSVEGSPNRGRVTKYF
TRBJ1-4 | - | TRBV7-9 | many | TGTGCCAGCAGCTTAGGGTCCAAAGCTGAAAAACTGTTTTTT | CASSLGSKAEKLFF
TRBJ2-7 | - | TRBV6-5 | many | TGTGCCAGCAGTTTCCAGGGTAGGGACGAGCAGTACTTC | CASSFQGRDEQYF
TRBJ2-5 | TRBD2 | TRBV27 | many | TGTGCCAGCAGCCTTAGCGGGACTCGAGAGACCCAGTACTTC | CASSLSGTRETQYF
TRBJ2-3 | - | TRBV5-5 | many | TGTGCCAGCAGCTTGGCCGGGGTGCTGACAGATACGCAGTATTTT | CASSLAGVLTDTQYF
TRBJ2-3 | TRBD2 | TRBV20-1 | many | TGCAGTGCTATAGTTGCTAGCGGTCCCACAGATACGCAGTATTTT | CSAIVASGPTDTQYF
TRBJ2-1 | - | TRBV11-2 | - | TGTGCCAGCAGAAGACAGTCAACCTACAATGAGCAGTTCTTC | CASRRQSTYNEQFF
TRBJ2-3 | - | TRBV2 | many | TGTGCCAGCAGTTGGGGACCCAGCGAACGTCGAGCTGGCACAGATACGCAGTATTTT | CASSWGPSERRAGTDTQYF
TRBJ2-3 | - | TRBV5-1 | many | TGCGCCAGCAGCGGGATAATTGGTCGAACAATAGATACGCAGTATTTT | CASSGIIGRTIDTQYF
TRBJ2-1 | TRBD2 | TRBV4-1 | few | TGCGCCAGCAGCCAAGCGCGGGGGGGGTTGAGTGAGCAGTTCTTC | CASSQARGGLSEQFF
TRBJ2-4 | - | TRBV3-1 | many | TGTGCCAGCAGCCAAGTCCCTGGGGGGCAGAACATTCAGTACTTC | CASSQVPGGQNIQYF
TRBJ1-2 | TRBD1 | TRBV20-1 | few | TGCAGTGCTGGACAGGGTGGTGGCTACACCTTC | CSAGQGGGYTF
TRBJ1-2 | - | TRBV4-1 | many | TGCGCCAGCAGCCAAGAAGTTTATGGCTACACCTTC | CASSQEVYGYTF
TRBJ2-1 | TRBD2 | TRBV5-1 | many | TGCGCCAGCAGCTTGGTTTTTGCTAGCGGGATTGTCAATGAGCAGTTCTTC | CASSLVFASGIVNEQFF
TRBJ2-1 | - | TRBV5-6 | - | TGTGCCAGCAGCCGTACTAGCTCACTATCCTACAATGAGCAGTTCTTC | CASSRTSSLSYNEQFF
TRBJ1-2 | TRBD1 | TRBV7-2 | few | TGTGCCAGCAGCTCGGGAAGGAGACAGGGCGGCTACACCTTC | CASSSGRRQGGYTF
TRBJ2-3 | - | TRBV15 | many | TGTGCCACCAGCAGAGATACCCCCCGGGGCACAGATACGCAGTATTTT | CATSRDTPRGTDTQYF
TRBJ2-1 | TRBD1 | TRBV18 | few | TGTGCCAGCTCACCACCCACGGGACAGGTTAGCTCCTACAATGAGCAGTTCTTC | CASSPPTGQVSSYNEQFF
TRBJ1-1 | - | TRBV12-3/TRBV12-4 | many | TGTGCCAGCAGTTTAGCGGATCTGATCATGAACACTGAAGCTTTCTTT | CASSLADLIMNTEAFF
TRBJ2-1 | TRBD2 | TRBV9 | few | TGTGCCAGCAGCGTAGCCCTAGCGGAGGGTAGTGAGCAGTTCTTC | CASSVALAEGSEQFF
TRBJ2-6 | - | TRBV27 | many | TGTGCCAGCAGTTTATTTGGGGCCAACGTCCTGACTTTC | CASSLFGANVLTF
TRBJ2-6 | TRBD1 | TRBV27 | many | TGTGCCAGCAGTTCGGGACAGGGGAGGGCTGGGGCCAACGTCCTGACTTTC | CASSSGQGRAGANVLTF
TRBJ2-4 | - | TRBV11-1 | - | TGTGCCAGCAGCCTGCCCCGGGGGCGAGGTACTCAAAACATTCAGTACTTC | CASSLPRGRGTQNIQYF
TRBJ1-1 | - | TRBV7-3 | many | TGTGCCAGCAGCTTAACGTCTGGGCAGGGGCGTTTTGCTGAAGCTTTCTTT | CASSLTSGQGRFAEAFF
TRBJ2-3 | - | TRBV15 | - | TGTGCCACCAGCAGCCCCTCCAGCGGGCCTACATGGAGGGGGGATACGCAGTATTTT | CATSSPSSGPTWRGDTQYF
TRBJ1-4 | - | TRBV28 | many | TGTGCCAGCAGTTTATTTATTGTTGGCAGGGTGGGAGCTAATGAAAAACTGTTTTTT | CASSLFIVGRVGANEKLFF
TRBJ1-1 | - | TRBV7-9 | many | TGTGCCAGCAGCCCCTCACGAGGGGGGCCACCTAATCTGAACACTGAAGCTTTCTTT | CASSPSRGGPPNLNTEAFF
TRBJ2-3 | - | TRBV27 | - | TGTGCCAGCAGTTCAGACAGGGAGGGAGATACGCAGTATTTT | CASSSDREGDTQYF
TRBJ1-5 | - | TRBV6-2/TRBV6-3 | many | TGTGCCAGCAGCCCAGCTTTGGTTTTGGGCAATCAGCCCCAGCATTTT | CASSPALVLGNQPQHF
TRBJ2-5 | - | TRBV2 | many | TGTGCCAGCAGTTTGAACCTCGAGACCCAGTACTTC | CASSLNLETQYF
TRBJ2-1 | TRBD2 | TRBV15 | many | TGTGCCACCAGCTCTAAAAGGGGACTAGCGGGGCCCTACAATGAGCAGTTCTTC | CATSSKRGLAGPYNEQFF
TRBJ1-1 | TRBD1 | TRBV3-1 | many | TGTGCCAGCAGGGAGACGACAGGGGGTTATACTGAAGCTTTCTTT | CASRETTGGYTEAFF
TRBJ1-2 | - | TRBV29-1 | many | TGCAGCGGTGTCGTAGGGGGGAACTATGGCTACACCTTC | CSGVVGGNYGYTF
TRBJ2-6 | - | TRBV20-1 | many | TGCAGTGCTAGAGCAGAGCGACGGAGTCGGGGGGCCAACGTCCTGACTTTC | CSARAERRSRGANVLTF
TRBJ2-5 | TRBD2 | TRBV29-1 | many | TGCAGCGTTGGGACTAGCGGGAGTAAGACCCAGTACTTC | CSVGTSGSKTQYF
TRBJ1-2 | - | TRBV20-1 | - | TGCAGTGCTAGAGATCAAATTCTATCTGGCTACACCTTC | CSARDQILSGYTF
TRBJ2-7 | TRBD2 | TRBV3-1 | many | TGTGCCAGCAGCTTCACTAGCGGGAGAGTACGCGGTTCCTACGAGCAGTACTTC | CASSFTSGRVRGSYEQYF
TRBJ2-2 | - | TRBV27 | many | TGTGCCAGCACCCTAACAGGTGGCCCCGGGGAGCTGTTTTTT | CASTLTGGPGELFF
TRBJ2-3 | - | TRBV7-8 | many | TGTGCCAGCAGCCGATCTCGTAGGGCACGGGGAGATACGCAGTATTTT | CASSRSRRARGDTQYF
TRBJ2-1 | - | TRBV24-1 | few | TGTGCCACCAGTGATTTGGGTAATAGTGAGCAGTTCTTC | CATSDLGNSEQFF
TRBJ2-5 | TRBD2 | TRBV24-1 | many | TGTGCCACCAGTTCGGGGGGACAAGAGACCCAGTACTTC | CATSSGGQETQYF
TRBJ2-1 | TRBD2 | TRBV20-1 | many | TGCAGCGTGCTAGCGGGTTGGGGTGATGAGCAGTTCTTC | CSVLAGWGDEQFF
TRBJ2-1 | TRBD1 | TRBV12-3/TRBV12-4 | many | TGTGCCAGCAGCATAAACAGGGGGATGTTCTTC | CASSINRGMFF
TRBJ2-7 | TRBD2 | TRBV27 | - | TGTGCCAGCAGCCGAAGTGGACTAGCGCTTAACTACGAGCAGTACTTC | CASSRSGLALNYEQYF
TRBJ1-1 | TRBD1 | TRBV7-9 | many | TGTGCCAGCAGCTTAGCCGGGACAGGAACTGAAGCTTTCTTT | CASSLAGTGTEAFF